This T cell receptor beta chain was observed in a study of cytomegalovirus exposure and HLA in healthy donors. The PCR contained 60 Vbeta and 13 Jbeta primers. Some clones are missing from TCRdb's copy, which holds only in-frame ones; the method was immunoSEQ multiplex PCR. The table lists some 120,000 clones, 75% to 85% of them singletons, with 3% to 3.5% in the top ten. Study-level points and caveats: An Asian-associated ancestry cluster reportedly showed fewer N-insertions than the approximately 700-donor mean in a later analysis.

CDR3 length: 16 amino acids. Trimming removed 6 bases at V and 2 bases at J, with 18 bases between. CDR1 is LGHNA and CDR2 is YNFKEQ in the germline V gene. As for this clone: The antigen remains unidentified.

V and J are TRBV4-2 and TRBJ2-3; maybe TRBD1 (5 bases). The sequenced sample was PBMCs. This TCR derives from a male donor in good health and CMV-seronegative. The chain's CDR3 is CASSQMGQGHTDTQYF. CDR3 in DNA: TGTGCCAGCAGTCAAATGGGGCAGGGCCACACAGATACGCAGTATTTT.